Listed below are T cell receptor beta chains from one sample, sequenced in a study of shared clonotypes between healthy human individuals. The protocol was immunoSEQ multiplex PCR, while the TCRdb copy is restricted to in-frame clones and leaves out a portion. The table shows about 680,000 clones, with 92% occurring only once. Sequenced: naive CD8+ T cells sorted from blood. The receptor source for this set is a man aged 25-45 years in good health. Both conserved end residues are part of each CDR3. The order of the fields is clone size, J gene, D gene, V gene, CDR3 length, CDR3 DNA, CDR3 protein. The D gene is left open where the match is weak. Some rows mark clone size as missing; the rest say once, few, many or name a class of expanded clone.

clone size: -
J gene: TRBJ1-1
D gene: TRBD1
V gene: TRBV29-1
CDR3 length: 14
CDR3 DNA: TGCAGCGTTGATCGGAGAGGGGGCGGGACTGAAGCTTTCTTT
CDR3 protein: CSVDRRGGGTEAFF

clone size: -
J gene: TRBJ2-2
D gene: TRBD2
V gene: TRBV11-2
CDR3 length: 16
CDR3 DNA: TGTGCCAGCAGCCTTCCTAGCGGGAGGGTCGCCGGGGAGCTGTTTTTT
CDR3 protein: CASSLPSGRVAGELFF

clone size: -
J gene: TRBJ2-3
D gene: TRBD1
V gene: TRBV19
CDR3 length: 15
CDR3 DNA: TGTGCCAGTAGTAAAGGACAGGGGGCTTCAGATACGCAGTATTTT
CDR3 protein: CASSKGQGASDTQYF

clone size: -
J gene: TRBJ2-1
D gene: TRBD2
V gene: TRBV9
CDR3 length: 16
CDR3 DNA: TGTGCCAGCAGCGTAGGGGCTAGCGGGAGTCGGAATGAGCAGTTCTTC
CDR3 protein: CASSVGASGSRNEQFF

clone size: -
J gene: TRBJ2-1
D gene: TRBD2
V gene: TRBV11-1
CDR3 length: 15
CDR3 DNA: TGTGCCAGCAGCCCTAAGCGGGACTCCTACAATGAGCAGTTCTTC
CDR3 protein: CASSPKRDSYNEQFF

clone size: -
J gene: TRBJ1-1
D gene: TRBD1
V gene: TRBV19
CDR3 length: 13
CDR3 DNA: TGTGCCAGTCTCCGGGACAGTTACACTGAAGCTTTCTTT
CDR3 protein: CASLRDSYTEAFF

clone size: -
J gene: TRBJ2-3
D gene: -
V gene: TRBV28
CDR3 length: 14
CDR3 DNA: TGTGCCAGCAGTTTTATGGGGCCGACAGATACGCAGTATTTT
CDR3 protein: CASSFMGPTDTQYF

clone size: -
J gene: TRBJ1-5
D gene: -
V gene: TRBV4-1
CDR3 length: 15
CDR3 DNA: TGCGCCAGCAGCCGGGGACTCGCTAGCAATCAGCCCCAGCATTTT
CDR3 protein: CASSRGLASNQPQHF

clone size: -
J gene: TRBJ2-1
D gene: TRBD2
V gene: TRBV6-6
CDR3 length: 16
CDR3 DNA: TGTGCCAGCAGTTACTCCAGGACTAGCGTTTACAATGAGCAGTTCTTC
CDR3 protein: CASSYSRTSVYNEQFF

clone size: -
J gene: TRBJ2-7
D gene: -
V gene: TRBV10-3
CDR3 length: 12
CDR3 DNA: TGTGCCATCAAGACTCAGTCCTACGAGCAGTACTTC
CDR3 protein: CAIKTQSYEQYF

clone size: -
J gene: TRBJ2-5
D gene: -
V gene: TRBV6-6
CDR3 length: 13
CDR3 DNA: TGTGCCACTTCTTTTAGGTACCAAGAGACCCAGTACTTC
CDR3 protein: CATSFRYQETQYF

clone size: -
J gene: TRBJ2-1
D gene: -
V gene: TRBV27
CDR3 length: 10
CDR3 DNA: TGTGCCATCGGGTTCAATGAGCAGTTCTTC
CDR3 protein: CAIGFNEQFF

clone size: -
J gene: TRBJ2-7
D gene: -
V gene: TRBV10-3
CDR3 length: 17
CDR3 DNA: TGTGCCATCAGTGAGTACAACTACTTACACGCGGGGTACGAGCAGTACTTC
CDR3 protein: CAISEYNYLHAGYEQYF

clone size: -
J gene: TRBJ2-7
D gene: TRBD1
V gene: TRBV6-6
CDR3 length: 16
CDR3 DNA: TGTGCCAGCAGTTCCTTGACAGGGGTCCCCCCCTACGAGCAGTACTTC
CDR3 protein: CASSSLTGVPPYEQYF

clone size: -
J gene: TRBJ2-1
D gene: -
V gene: TRBV9
CDR3 length: 19
CDR3 DNA: TGTGCCAGCAGCGATAATAGCGGCAAGACGGTCAACTCCTACAATGAGCAGTTCTTC
CDR3 protein: CASSDNSGKTVNSYNEQFF

clone size: -
J gene: TRBJ2-1
D gene: -
V gene: TRBV29-1
CDR3 length: 11
CDR3 DNA: TGCAGCGTTCCGGGTTACAATGAGCAGTTCTTC
CDR3 protein: CSVPGYNEQFF

clone size: -
J gene: TRBJ2-7
D gene: -
V gene: TRBV7-9
CDR3 length: 15
CDR3 DNA: TGTGCCAGCAGCTTAGTCGAGGGGAGCTCCTACGAGCAGTACTTC
CDR3 protein: CASSLVEGSSYEQYF

clone size: -
J gene: TRBJ2-7
D gene: -
V gene: TRBV7-6
CDR3 length: 16
CDR3 DNA: TGTGCCAGCAGCCCCCCGGCGGTTGCCAGCCACTACGAGCAGTACTTC
CDR3 protein: CASSPPAVASHYEQYF

clone size: -
J gene: TRBJ2-5
D gene: -
V gene: TRBV6-1
CDR3 length: 13
CDR3 DNA: TGTGCCAGCAGTGATACAGGCTATGGGACCCAGTACTTC
CDR3 protein: CASSDTGYGTQYF

clone size: -
J gene: TRBJ2-2
D gene: -
V gene: TRBV28
CDR3 length: 13
CDR3 DNA: TGTGCCAGCAGATTAGCGGAAACCGGGGAGCTGTTTTTT
CDR3 protein: CASRLAETGELFF

clone size: -
J gene: TRBJ1-5
D gene: -
V gene: TRBV27
CDR3 length: 15
CDR3 DNA: -
CDR3 protein: CASSFLENSNQPQHF

clone size: -
J gene: TRBJ2-6
D gene: -
V gene: TRBV6-5
CDR3 length: 15
CDR3 DNA: TGTGCCAGCAGTTACGGCCAGTCTGGGGCCAACGTCCTGACTTTC
CDR3 protein: CASSYGQSGANVLTF

clone size: -
J gene: TRBJ1-3
D gene: -
V gene: TRBV7-8
CDR3 length: 16
CDR3 DNA: TGTGCCAGCAGCCAGACCCGGACTTACTCTGGAAACACCATATATTTT
CDR3 protein: CASSQTRTYSGNTIYF

clone size: -
J gene: TRBJ1-3
D gene: -
V gene: TRBV5-4
CDR3 length: 14
CDR3 DNA: TGTGCCAGCAGCTTAAAGGCAGTTGGAAACACCATATATTTT
CDR3 protein: CASSLKAVGNTIYF

clone size: -
J gene: TRBJ1-1
D gene: -
V gene: TRBV4-3
CDR3 length: 14
CDR3 DNA: TGCGCCAGCAGCCAAAAGACAGGGAACACTGAAGCTTTCTTT
CDR3 protein: CASSQKTGNTEAFF

clone size: -
J gene: TRBJ2-7
D gene: -
V gene: TRBV7-9
CDR3 length: 12
CDR3 DNA: TGTGCCAGCAGCAGTCCCTCCTACGAGCAGTACTTC
CDR3 protein: CASSSPSYEQYF

clone size: -
J gene: TRBJ2-7
D gene: -
V gene: TRBV7-8
CDR3 length: 13
CDR3 DNA: TGTGCCAGCAGCTTGGAGGCCGGTTACGAGCAGTACTTC
CDR3 protein: CASSLEAGYEQYF

clone size: -
J gene: TRBJ2-7
D gene: -
V gene: TRBV6-5
CDR3 length: 13
CDR3 DNA: TGTGCCAGCAGCACTAACCCTGAGAGCGAGCAGTACTTC
CDR3 protein: CASSTNPESEQYF

clone size: -
J gene: TRBJ1-2
D gene: TRBD1
V gene: TRBV11-2
CDR3 length: 15
CDR3 DNA: TGTGCCAGCAGCCCTCGGACAGGGGACCACTATGGCTACACCTTC
CDR3 protein: CASSPRTGDHYGYTF

clone size: -
J gene: TRBJ1-2
D gene: -
V gene: TRBV4-1
CDR3 length: 14
CDR3 DNA: TGCGCCAGCAGCCAAGCCAGGGGTTTGACTGGCTACACCTTC
CDR3 protein: CASSQARGLTGYTF

clone size: -
J gene: TRBJ2-5
D gene: -
V gene: TRBV11-1
CDR3 length: 13
CDR3 DNA: TGTGCCAGCAGCCCTGTCCGGGGAGAGACCCAGTACTTC
CDR3 protein: CASSPVRGETQYF

clone size: once
J gene: TRBJ2-3
D gene: TRBD1
V gene: TRBV18
CDR3 length: 15
CDR3 DNA: TGTGCCAGCTCACCCCCGACAGGGGTTCGAGATACGCAGTATTTT
CDR3 protein: CASSPPTGVRDTQYF

clone size: -
J gene: TRBJ1-1
D gene: -
V gene: TRBV10-1
CDR3 length: 15
CDR3 DNA: TGCGCCAGCAGTGTCACAGGGATCAATCCGACTGAAGCTTTCTTT
CDR3 protein: CASSVTGINPTEAFF

clone size: -
J gene: TRBJ1-6
D gene: -
V gene: TRBV15
CDR3 length: 13
CDR3 DNA: TGTGCCACCAGCAGAGATCTGAGTTCGCCCCTCCACTTT
CDR3 protein: CATSRDLSSPLHF

clone size: -
J gene: TRBJ2-1
D gene: TRBD2
V gene: TRBV6-5
CDR3 length: 13
CDR3 DNA: TGTGCCAGCCGGGGGGGGCTCCACAATGAGCAGTTCTTC
CDR3 protein: CASRGGLHNEQFF

clone size: many
J gene: TRBJ1-2
D gene: -
V gene: TRBV28
CDR3 length: 11
CDR3 DNA: TGTGCCAGCAGCGCACACTATGGCTACACCTTC
CDR3 protein: CASSAHYGYTF

clone size: -
J gene: TRBJ2-7
D gene: -
V gene: TRBV4-3
CDR3 length: 13
CDR3 DNA: TGCGCCAGCAGCCAAGAGTATAGCTTCGAGCAGTACTTC
CDR3 protein: CASSQEYSFEQYF

clone size: -
J gene: TRBJ2-7
D gene: -
V gene: TRBV5-1
CDR3 length: 13
CDR3 DNA: TGCGCCAGCAGCTTTGGGGAGCCCTACGAGCAGTACTTC
CDR3 protein: CASSFGEPYEQYF

clone size: -
J gene: TRBJ2-5
D gene: -
V gene: TRBV28
CDR3 length: 13
CDR3 DNA: TGTGCCAGCAGTTTATTGACCGAAGAGACCCAGTACTTC
CDR3 protein: CASSLLTEETQYF

clone size: -
J gene: TRBJ2-1
D gene: -
V gene: TRBV6-5
CDR3 length: 16
CDR3 DNA: TGTGCCAGCAGTTACGTCTTTGGGGAACGGGGCAATGAGCAGTTCTTC
CDR3 protein: CASSYVFGERGNEQFF

clone size: -
J gene: TRBJ2-7
D gene: TRBD2
V gene: TRBV6-5
CDR3 length: 12
CDR3 DNA: TGTGCCAGCAGTTACCGGGGGGACGAGCAGTACTTC
CDR3 protein: CASSYRGDEQYF

clone size: -
J gene: TRBJ1-5
D gene: -
V gene: TRBV6-1
CDR3 length: 15
CDR3 DNA: TGTGCCAGCAGTCTTGGTCAGGGAGGCGGTCAGCCCCAGCATTTT
CDR3 protein: CASSLGQGGGQPQHF

clone size: once
J gene: TRBJ1-1
D gene: -
V gene: TRBV7-9
CDR3 length: 13
CDR3 DNA: TGTGCCAGCAGCTTTGGGGCAATTTCTGAAGCTTTCTTT
CDR3 protein: CASSFGAISEAFF

clone size: -
J gene: TRBJ2-3
D gene: -
V gene: TRBV25-1
CDR3 length: 13
CDR3 DNA: TGTGCCAGCATTGACGGGAGCACAGATACGCAGTATTTT
CDR3 protein: CASIDGSTDTQYF

clone size: -
J gene: TRBJ2-7
D gene: -
V gene: TRBV4-1
CDR3 length: 14
CDR3 DNA: TGCGCCAGCAGCCAAGTTGTGACAGGCTACGAGCAGTACTTC
CDR3 protein: CASSQVVTGYEQYF

clone size: -
J gene: TRBJ2-3
D gene: -
V gene: TRBV29-1
CDR3 length: 12
CDR3 DNA: TGCAGCGTTGAAGAAACGACAAATACGCAGTATTTT
CDR3 protein: CSVEETTNTQYF

clone size: -
J gene: TRBJ1-1
D gene: -
V gene: TRBV15
CDR3 length: 16
CDR3 DNA: TGTGCCACCAGCAGAAGTTTTGGAGGGGCGAATCCTGAAGCTTTCTTT
CDR3 protein: CATSRSFGGANPEAFF

clone size: once
J gene: TRBJ2-7
D gene: TRBD1
V gene: TRBV10-3
CDR3 length: 15
CDR3 DNA: TGTGCCATCAGTGAGGCCGGGACAGGGTTTTACGAGCAGTACTTC
CDR3 protein: CAISEAGTGFYEQYF

clone size: once
J gene: TRBJ1-2
D gene: -
V gene: TRBV19
CDR3 length: 15
CDR3 DNA: TGTGCCAGTAGTCCCCGGACCGGGGACAACTATGGCTACACCTTC
CDR3 protein: CASSPRTGDNYGYTF

clone size: -
J gene: TRBJ2-5
D gene: -
V gene: TRBV4-1
CDR3 length: 13
CDR3 DNA: TGCGCCAGCAGCCAAGAAGGATTCCAGCACCAGTACTTC
CDR3 protein: CASSQEGFQHQYF

clone size: -
J gene: TRBJ2-1
D gene: TRBD1
V gene: TRBV15
CDR3 length: 17
CDR3 DNA: TGTGCCACCAGCAGAGACCTGGGACAGAAGTCTTACAATGAGCAGTTCTTC
CDR3 protein: CATSRDLGQKSYNEQFF

clone size: few
J gene: TRBJ1-2
D gene: -
V gene: TRBV27
CDR3 length: 13
CDR3 DNA: TGTGCCAGCAGTTTATCGTTGGGCAATGGCTACACCTTC
CDR3 protein: CASSLSLGNGYTF

clone size: -
J gene: TRBJ2-1
D gene: -
V gene: TRBV19
CDR3 length: 18
CDR3 DNA: TGTGCCAGTAGTAAAGGACAGGGGGCAAGCGGGAGGGAGCGTGAGCAGTTCTTC
CDR3 protein: CASSKGQGASGREREQFF

clone size: -
J gene: TRBJ1-1
D gene: TRBD1
V gene: TRBV2
CDR3 length: 14
CDR3 DNA: TGTGCCAGCAGAGACCCAGGGGGGAACACTGAAGCTTTCTTT
CDR3 protein: CASRDPGGNTEAFF

clone size: -
J gene: TRBJ2-1
D gene: TRBD1
V gene: TRBV29-1
CDR3 length: 12
CDR3 DNA: TGCAGCGGCCTGGGGACAATGGGACAGCGGTTCTTC
CDR3 protein: CSGLGTMGQRFF

clone size: -
J gene: TRBJ2-2
D gene: -
V gene: TRBV7-9
CDR3 length: 14
CDR3 DNA: TGTGCCAGCAGCATACATGCTAGATCCGGGGAGCTGTTTTTT
CDR3 protein: CASSIHARSGELFF